Shown below are 26 T cell receptor beta chains from a single sample sequenced in a study of human T cells and chemical hapten exposure (dated by TCRdb to the early 2020s). Library method: RACE. The instrument was a NextSeq 500. Through fastp at Q25 and MiXCR, TCRdb rebuilt clones from the public reads, retaining in-frame beta chains. When rows share a CDR3 protein, they turn into one entry using the most common DNA and genes. Here the sample has under 300,000 distinct CDR3 sequences; approximately 8.6% occur a single time. The ten most abundant clones make up roughly 2.5% of the sample. The time point tag for this specimen amounts to: pre-sensitization, week 0. What this sample's treatment or condition label stands for: therapeutic diphenylcyclopropenone sensitization with weekly scalp DPC. Sequencing used whole blood, obtained in connection with sensitization to the hapten diphenylcyclopropenone (DPC). The receptors here all came from a woman aged 40-49 years with alopecia areata. Some clones in this sample may be carry-over from other donors' samples.

This chain links TRBV20-1 with TRBJ2-7; weak D call: TRBD1 (6 bases). The CDR3 extends over 17 amino acids. Germline V gene data show CDR1 as DFQATT and CDR2 as SNEGSKA (reference sequence). With 0 bases removed from V and 5 bases from J, the gap between germline ends came to 23 bases. The chain's CDR3 is CSARDRYRTDPRNEQYF. CDR3 bases: TGCAGTGCTAGAGACCGGTACCGGACAGACCCAAGGAACGAGCAGTACTTC.

The chain has TRBV20-1 and TRBJ2-6; maybe TRBD1 (6 bases). The CDR3 is 14 amino acids. The germline V gene has CDR1 DFQATT and CDR2 SNEGSKA (reference sequence). V was trimmed by 6 bases and J by 3 bases, leaving 12 bases between them. The CDR3 nucleotides read TGCAGTGCCAATACAGGGTTTGGGGCCAACGTCCTGACTTTC. Translation gives CSANTGFGANVLTF.

The CDR3 loop reads CASSGSSGLSTDTQYF. CDR3 sequence (DNA): TGCGCCAGCAGCGGGTCTAGCGGGCTTAGTACTGATACGCAGTATTTT. V and J are TRBV5-1 and TRBJ2-3, with 8 positions matching TRBD2. This CDR3 is built from 16 residues. The germline V gene has CDR1 SGHRS and CDR2 YFSETQ. Trimming removed 4 bases from V and 6 bases from J; junction bases left unmatched: 13.

There are a few counts of this clonotype. V and J are TRBV6-5 and TRBJ2-3; D call uncertain. V gave up 11 bases and J gave up 2 bases, with 14 bases separating them. Germline CDR1 and CDR2: MNHEY and SVGAGI. The CDR3 is 13 residues long. Written as DNA, the CDR3 is TGTGCCGCATATTCAGGAGTCACAGATACGCAGTATTTT. Translating gives CAAYSGVTDTQYF.

A few counts support this clonotype. The chain links TRBV28 to TRBJ2-7; 9 nucleotides align to TRBD1. CDR1 is MDHEN, CDR2 SYDVKM, per germline. J gave up 3 bases and V 6 bases, and 9 bases lay outside the gene matches. The CDR3 sequence is 15 residues long. CDR3 in amino acids: CASRELGQGLYEQYF. CDR3 nucleotide sequence: TGTGCCAGCAGGGAGTTGGGACAGGGCCTCTACGAGCAGTACTTC. Full variable domain (remainder filled in from reference TRBV28 and TRBJ2-7): DVKVTQSSRYLVKRTGEKVFLECVQDMDHENMFWYRQDPGLGLRLIYFSYDVKMKEKGDIPEGYSVSREKKERFSLILESASTNQTSMYLCASRELGQGLYEQYFGPGTRLTVT.

The chain couples TRBV6-1 to TRBJ2-3; 12 nucleotides align to TRBD2. The length of the CDR3 is 15 residues. Germline loops: CDR1 MNHNS, CDR2 SASEGT. The trim removed 3 bases at V and 4 bases at J, leaving 2 bases unmatched. Here the CDR3 DNA reads TGTGCCAGCAGTGAGACTAGCGGGAGCGCAGATACGCAGTATTTT. It yields the protein CASSETSGSADTQYF.

This clonotype has only a few counts. The chain combines TRBV6-2 or TRBV6-3 with TRBJ1-1, with D unresolved. The CDR3 is 17 amino acids. Looked up from germline, CDR1 is MNHEY and CDR2 is SVGEGT. Trimming left V 0 bases short and J 0 bases short, with 14 bases between. The DNA of the CDR3 is TGTGCCAGCAGTTACTCCCTGGGCAGTCCCATGAACACTGAAGCTTTCTTT. It encodes CASSYSLGSPMNTEAFF.

In this sample, this clonotype turned up many times. The rearrangement links TRBV6-5 to TRBJ2-7, with a weak D call TRBD1 (6 bases). There are 13 residues in the CDR3. Per germline, CDR1 MNHEY and CDR2 SVGAGI. The V end was cut by 6 bases, the J end by 3 bases, with 12 bases between. As DNA, the CDR3 is TGTGCCAGCAGCTGGGACATAGACTACGAGCAGTACTTC. Its translation is CASSWDIDYEQYF.

This chain uses TRBV12-3 or TRBV12-4 with TRBJ1-1; D ambiguous. This CDR3 spans 12 amino acids. Trimming removed 6 bases at V and 4 bases at J, with 9 bases between. CDR3 DNA sequence: TGTGCCAGCAGACATCTCGGCACTGAAGCTTTCTTT. Translated, it gives CASRHLGTEAFF.

This clonotype has more than one count but fewer than ten. V and J are TRBV11-2 and TRBJ2-1; D unresolved. The CDR3 runs 15 residues. Germline V CDR1 and CDR2: SGHAT, FQNNGV. Trimming took off 0 bases at V and 2 bases at J, with 8 bases between the two ends. The CDR3 region is CASSLEGSPYNEQFF. The CDR3 DNA reads as TGTGCCAGCAGCTTAGAGGGTAGCCCCTACAATGAGCAGTTCTTC.

The chain is built from TRBV10-3 and TRBJ1-2; maybe TRBD1 (5 bases). CDR3 size: 13 residues. Trimming pared 2 bases from V and 2 bases from J, leaving 6 bases between. Germline V gene data show CDR1 as ENHRY and CDR2 as SYGVKD. CDR3 DNA sequence: TGTGCCATCAGTGAGAGGGGCAACTATGGCTACACCTTC. Translated, it gives CAISERGNYGYTF.

This clonotype was picked up a small number of times. The CDR3, as DNA: TGTGCCAGCAGTTTCTCCCCGGGGGGCCCCCATGAAAAACTGTTTTTT. It is translated as CASSFSPGGPHEKLFF. This chain joins TRBV28 and TRBJ1-4, with TRBD1 as a possible D gene (6 bases). The CDR3 is made up of 16 amino acids. Deletions cut 3 bases from V and 6 bases from J, with 17 bases between. CDR1 MDHEN and CDR2 SYDVKM come from the germline V gene. The full variable domain, its missing parts supplied by reference TRBV28 and TRBJ1-4, is DVKVTQSSRYLVKRTGEKVFLECVQDMDHENMFWYRQDPGLGLRLIYFSYDVKMKEKGDIPEGYSVSREKKERFSLILESASTNQTSMYLCASSFSPGGPHEKLFFGSGTQLSVL.

This clonotype has more than one count but fewer than ten. A much larger clone is a single base away; this may be a read error. The chain recombines TRBV29-1 with TRBJ1-1; D is perhaps TRBD1 (6 bases). V lost 7 bases, J lost 11 bases, and 17 bases lay in between. This CDR3 is 11 amino acids long. Germline CDR1 and CDR2: SQVTM and ANQGSEA. The CDR3 loop is CSAVLGTIAFF. CDR3 DNA sequence: TGCAGCGCTGTACTTGGGACAATTGCTTTCTTT.

The rearrangement joins TRBV20-1 to TRBJ2-1; D unresolved. Deletions cut 6 bases from V and 0 bases from J, with 12 bases between. The CDR3 length is 14 residues. Per the germline V gene, CDR1 is DFQATT and CDR2 is SNEGSKA (reference sequence). The CDR3 region is CSAVPPSSYNEQFF. CDR3 bases: TGCAGTGCCGTACCCCCGAGCTCCTACAATGAGCAGTTCTTC.

The V gene is TRBV30, the J gene TRBJ2-3; D unresolved. The germline V and J ends were trimmed by 5 bases and 4 bases, with 10 bases remaining between them. The length of the CDR3 is 12 residues. Germline CDR1 is GTSNPN and CDR2 is SVGIG (reference sequence). The CDR3 DNA sequence: TGTGCCTGGGATAAGGGTGCAGATACGCAGTATTTT. Its protein product is CAWDKGADTQYF.

There are a few counts of this clonotype. The CDR3 loop reads CSARRMREDYEQYF. The CDR3 nucleotides read TGCAGTGCTAGGAGGATGCGGGAGGACTACGAGCAGTACTTC. The chain uses TRBV20-1 and TRBJ2-7, with 8 bases that match TRBD2. Germline trimming cut 3 bases from V and 3 bases from J; bases unmatched to any gene: 7. Germline V CDR1 and CDR2: DFQATT, SNEGSKA (reference sequence). There are 14 residues in the CDR3.

Ten or more counts support this clonotype. The V gene is TRBV7-9, the J gene TRBJ2-7; D gene uncertain. The CDR3 loop spans 13 amino acids. The V and J ends lost 2 bases and 2 bases respectively, with 7 bases between them. CDR1 is SEHNR, CDR2 FQNEAQ, per germline (reference sequence). CDR3 nucleotide sequence: TGTGCCAGCAGCTTAAACGCGGCCTACGAGCAGTACTTC. Protein product: CASSLNAAYEQYF.

This clonotype was seen a few times. The genes are TRBV7-2 and TRBJ2-2; 7 nucleotides line up with TRBD2. V dropped 5 bases and J dropped 2; count of bases not matched to a gene: 5. Germline V gene data show CDR1 as SGHTA and CDR2 as FQGNSA. The CDR3 contains 15 residues. CDR3 bases: TGTGCCAGCAGCCCACCGGGACTAAACACCGGGGAGCTGTTTTTT. Protein sequence: CASSPPGLNTGELFF. Supplemented by reference TRBV7-2 and TRBJ2-2, the full variable domain reads GAGVSQSPSNKVTEKGKDVELRCDPISGHTALYWYRQSLGQGLEFLIYFQGNSAPDKSGLPSDRFSAERTGGSVSTLTIQRTQQEDSAVYLCASSPPGLNTGELFFGEGSRLTVL.

This clonotype was recorded a few times. The V gene is TRBV6-2 or TRBV6-3, the J gene TRBJ2-1; 10 bases map to TRBD2. Trimming at V came to 8 bases and at J to 3 bases, leaving 4 bases not matched to a gene. The CDR3 is 14 residues long. Germline CDR1 is MNHEY and CDR2 is SVGEGT. CDR3 in DNA: TGTGCCAGCCAGCGGGAGGGTCGCTACAATGAGCAGTTCTTC. It translates to CASQREGRYNEQFF.

CDR3: CASSSGARQLEQYF. CDR3 in DNA: TGTGCCAGCAGCTCGGGGGCGAGGCAGCTCGAGCAGTACTTC. The rearrangement links TRBV7-9 to TRBJ2-7; perhaps D is TRBD1 or TRBD2 (6 bases each). From germline, CDR1 is SEHNR and CDR2 FQNEAQ (reference sequence). V was clipped by 4 bases and J by 6 bases, with 16 bases between them. This CDR3 is built from 14 residues.

There are a few counts of this clonotype. The rearrangement joins TRBV20-1 to TRBJ2-7; no reliable D call. Between the trimmed V and J ends, which lost 6 bases and 6 bases, there was a span of 21 bases. Germline-derived CDR1 and CDR2 are DFQATT and SNEGSKA (reference sequence). The CDR3 length is 14 residues. The chain's CDR3 is CSAPGTPGFSEQYF. DNA of the CDR3: TGCAGTGCGCCGGGTACTCCTGGTTTTAGCGAGCAGTACTTC.

In this sample, this clonotype turned up many times. The chain uses TRBV11-2 and TRBJ2-2; D is uncertain. CDR3 length: 14 amino acids. V lost 5 bases to trimming and J lost 0 bases, with 7 bases between them. Germline V gene data show CDR1 as SGHAT and CDR2 as FQNNGV. The CDR3 region has the DNA TGTGCCAGCAGCCGCAGGACGAACACCGGGGAGCTGTTTTTT. This encodes CASSRRTNTGELFF. The whole variable domain, remainder taken from reference TRBV11-2 and TRBJ2-2, is EAGVAQSPRYKIIEKRQSVAFWCNPISGHATLYWYQQILGQGPKLLIQFQNNGVVDDSQLPKDRFSAERLKGVDSTLKIQPAKLEDSAVYLCASSRRTNTGELFFGEGSRLTVL.

This clonotype was seen a few times. The rearrangement links TRBV28 to TRBJ2-4; the match to TRBD2 covers 9 bases. This CDR3 has 16 amino acids. Per the germline V gene, CDR1 is MDHEN and CDR2 is SYDVKM. The J segment lost 2 bases and the V segment lost 3 bases, leaving 5 bases of the junction unmatched. The CDR3 nucleotides read TGTGCCAGCAGTTTTAGACTAGCGGTAACCAAAAACATTCAGTACTTC. Translation gives CASSFRLAVTKNIQYF.

This clonotype was counted a few times. The rearrangement links TRBV19 to TRBJ1-2; D is unclear. The CDR3 loop spans 10 amino acids. Trimming cost V 6 bases and J 8 bases, with 7 bases left between them. Germline CDR1 and CDR2: LNHDA and SQIVND (reference sequence). The CDR3 bases are TGTGCCAGTAGAGCTGGGGGCTACACCTTC. Translation gives CASRAGGYTF.

A few counts support this clonotype. The gene calls are TRBV4-1 and TRBJ1-1; tentatively, D is TRBD1 (5 bases). Trimming took 3 bases from V and 5 from J, leaving 10 bases between them. The CDR3 sequence is 13 residues long. CDR1 MGHRA and CDR2 YSYEKL come from the germline V gene. As DNA, the CDR3 is TGCGCCAGCAGCCAGGCCCCAGGGACTGAAGCTTTCTTT. Its protein is CASSQAPGTEAFF.

In nucleotides, the CDR3 is TGTGCCAGCAGTACCCCCGGGACTAGCTTGCTTGGCAAAAACATTCAGTACTTC. Its translation: CASSTPGTSLLGKNIQYF. The genes are TRBV28 and TRBJ2-4, with TRBD2 identical over 9 bases. Unmatched junction bases numbered 14, after V lost 5 bases and J lost 3 bases. The CDR3 contains 18 residues. From germline, CDR1 is MDHEN and CDR2 SYDVKM.